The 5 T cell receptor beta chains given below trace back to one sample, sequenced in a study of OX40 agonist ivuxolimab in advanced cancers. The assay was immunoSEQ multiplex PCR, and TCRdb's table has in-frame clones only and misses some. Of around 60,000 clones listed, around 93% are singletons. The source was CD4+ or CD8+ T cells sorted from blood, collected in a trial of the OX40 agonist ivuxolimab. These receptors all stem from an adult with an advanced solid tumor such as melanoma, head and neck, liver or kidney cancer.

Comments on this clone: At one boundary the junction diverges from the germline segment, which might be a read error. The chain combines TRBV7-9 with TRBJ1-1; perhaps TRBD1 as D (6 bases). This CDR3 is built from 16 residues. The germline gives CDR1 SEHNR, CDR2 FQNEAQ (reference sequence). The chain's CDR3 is CASSLYTSHRVTGAFF. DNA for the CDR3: TGTGCCAGCAGCTTATACACCTCACACAGGGTAACTGGAGCTTTCTTT. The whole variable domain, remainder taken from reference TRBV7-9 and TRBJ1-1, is DTGVSQNPRHKITKRGQNVTFRCDPISEHNRLYWYRQTLGQGPEFLTYFQNEAQLEKSRLLSDRFSAERPKGSFSTLEIQRTEQGDSAMYLCASSLYTSHRVTGAFFGQGTRLTVV.

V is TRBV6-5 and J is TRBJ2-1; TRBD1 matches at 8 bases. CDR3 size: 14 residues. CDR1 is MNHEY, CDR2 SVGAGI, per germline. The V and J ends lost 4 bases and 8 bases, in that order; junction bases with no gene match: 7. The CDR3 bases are TGTGCCAGCAGTTCCTTGGACAGGGTCTATGAGCAGTTCTTC. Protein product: CASSSLDRVYEQFF.

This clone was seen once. The DNA of the CDR3 is TGTGCCAGTAGTATTGTGGGGGGGGATCAGCCCCAGCATTTT. It specifies CASSIVGGDQPQHF. This rearrangement joins TRBV19 to TRBJ1-5, with TRBD1 as a possible D gene (5 bases). The CDR3 is made up of 14 amino acids. V was cut by 3 bases and J by 5 bases, with 11 bases left in between. The germline CDR1 and CDR2 sequences are LNHDA and SQIVND (reference sequence).

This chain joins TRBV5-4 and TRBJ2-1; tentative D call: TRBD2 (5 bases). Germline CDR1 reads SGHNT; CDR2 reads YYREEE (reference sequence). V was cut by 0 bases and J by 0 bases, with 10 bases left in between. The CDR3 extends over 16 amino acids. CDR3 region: CASSLGAGSSYNEQFF. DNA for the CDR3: TGTGCCAGCAGCTTGGGTGCGGGCAGCTCCTACAATGAGCAGTTCTTC.

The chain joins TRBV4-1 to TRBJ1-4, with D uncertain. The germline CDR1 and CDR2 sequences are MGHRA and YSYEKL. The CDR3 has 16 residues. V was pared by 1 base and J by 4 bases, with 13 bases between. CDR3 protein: CASSQVTAGYNEKLFF. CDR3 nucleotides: TGCGCCAGCAGCCAAGTAACGGCGGGTTATAATGAAAAACTGTTTTTT.